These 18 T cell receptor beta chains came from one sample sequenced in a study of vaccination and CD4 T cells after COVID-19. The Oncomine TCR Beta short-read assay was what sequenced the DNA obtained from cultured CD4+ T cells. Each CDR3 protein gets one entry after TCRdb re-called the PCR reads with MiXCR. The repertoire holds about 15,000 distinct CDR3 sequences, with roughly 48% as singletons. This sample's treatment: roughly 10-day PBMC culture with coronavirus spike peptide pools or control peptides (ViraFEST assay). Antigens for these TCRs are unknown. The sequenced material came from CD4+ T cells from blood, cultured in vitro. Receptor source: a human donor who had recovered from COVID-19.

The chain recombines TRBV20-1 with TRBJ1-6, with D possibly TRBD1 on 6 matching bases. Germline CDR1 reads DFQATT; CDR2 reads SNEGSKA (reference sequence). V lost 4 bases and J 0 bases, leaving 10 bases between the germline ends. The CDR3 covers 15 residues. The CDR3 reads CSATLQGSYNSPLHF. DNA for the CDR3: TGCAGTGCTACCCTACAGGGCTCCTATAATTCACCCCTCCACTTT.

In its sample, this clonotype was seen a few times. The CDR3 DNA follows: TGCAGTGCGTCCCGGGACAGGGGCTCCTACGAGCAGTACTTC. Protein: CSASRDRGSYEQYF. The V and J genes are TRBV20-1 and TRBJ2-7; 10 bases line up with TRBD1. From germline, CDR1 is DFQATT and CDR2 SNEGSKA (reference sequence). The length of the CDR3 is 14 residues. Losses at the gene ends were 6 bases for V and 0 bases for J; bases not matched to a gene: 5.

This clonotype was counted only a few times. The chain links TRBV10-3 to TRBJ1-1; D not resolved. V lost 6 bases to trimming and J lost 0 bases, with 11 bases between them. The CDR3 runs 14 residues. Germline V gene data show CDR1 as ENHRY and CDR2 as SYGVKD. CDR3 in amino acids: CAIRPRDMNTEAFF. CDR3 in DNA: TGTGCCATCAGGCCCCGGGATATGAACACTGAAGCTTTCTTT.

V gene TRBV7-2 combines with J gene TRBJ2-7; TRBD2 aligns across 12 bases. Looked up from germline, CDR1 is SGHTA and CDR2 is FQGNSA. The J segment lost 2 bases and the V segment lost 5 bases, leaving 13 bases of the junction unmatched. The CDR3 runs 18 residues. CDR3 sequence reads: CASSPGQRTSGNTYEQYF. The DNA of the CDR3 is TGTGCCAGCAGCCCGGGCCAACGGACTAGCGGGAATACCTACGAGCAGTACTTC.

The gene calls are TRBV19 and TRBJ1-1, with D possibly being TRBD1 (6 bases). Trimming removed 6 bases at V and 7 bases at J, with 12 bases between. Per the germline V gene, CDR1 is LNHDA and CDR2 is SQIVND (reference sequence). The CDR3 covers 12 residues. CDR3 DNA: TGTGCCAGTAGGCCTGGGGGCAGTGAAGCTTTCTTT. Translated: CASRPGGSEAFF. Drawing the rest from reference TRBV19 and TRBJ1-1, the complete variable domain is DGGITQSPKYLFRKEGQNVTLSCEQNLNHDAMYWYRQDPGQGLRLIYYSQIVNDFQKGDIAEGYSVSREKKESFPLTVTSAQKNPTAFYLCASRPGGSEAFFGQGTRLTVV.

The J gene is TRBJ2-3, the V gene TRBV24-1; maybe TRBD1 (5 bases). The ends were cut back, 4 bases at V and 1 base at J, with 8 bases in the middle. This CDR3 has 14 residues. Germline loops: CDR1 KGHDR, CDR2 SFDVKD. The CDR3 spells CATSESGRTDTQYF. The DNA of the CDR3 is TGTGCCACCAGTGAATCAGGGCGCACAGATACGCAGTATTTT.

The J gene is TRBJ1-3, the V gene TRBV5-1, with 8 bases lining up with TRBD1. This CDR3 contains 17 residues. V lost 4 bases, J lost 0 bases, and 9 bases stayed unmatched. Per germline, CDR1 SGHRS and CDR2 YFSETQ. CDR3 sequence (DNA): TGCGCCAGCAGCCCTCTGAAAACAGGGGGCTCTGGAAACACCATATATTTT. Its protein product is CASSPLKTGGSGNTIYF. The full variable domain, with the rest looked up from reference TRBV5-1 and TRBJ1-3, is KAGVTQTPRYLIKTRGQQVTLSCSPISGHRSVSWYQQTPGQGLQFLFEYFSETQRNKGNFPGRFSGRQFSNSRSEMNVSTLELGDSALYLCASSPLKTGGSGNTIYFGEGSWLTVV.

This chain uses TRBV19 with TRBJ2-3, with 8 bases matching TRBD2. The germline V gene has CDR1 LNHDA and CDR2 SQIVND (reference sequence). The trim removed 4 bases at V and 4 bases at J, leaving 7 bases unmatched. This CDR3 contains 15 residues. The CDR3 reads CASSNGGGSADTQYF. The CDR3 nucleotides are TGTGCCAGTAGTAACGGCGGGGGGTCTGCAGATACGCAGTATTTT.

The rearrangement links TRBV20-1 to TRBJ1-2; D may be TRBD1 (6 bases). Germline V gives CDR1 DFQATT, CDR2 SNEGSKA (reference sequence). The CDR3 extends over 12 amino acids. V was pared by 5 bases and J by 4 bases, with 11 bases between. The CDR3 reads CSAYRVGYGYTF. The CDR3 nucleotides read TGCAGTGCTTACAGGGTCGGCTATGGCTACACCTTC.

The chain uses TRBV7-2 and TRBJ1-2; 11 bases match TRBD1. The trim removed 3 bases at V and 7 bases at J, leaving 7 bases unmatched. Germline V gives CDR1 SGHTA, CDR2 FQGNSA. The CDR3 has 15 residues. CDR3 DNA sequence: TGTGCCAGCAGCTTCCGGACAGGGGGCATAGGTGGCTACACCTTC. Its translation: CASSFRTGGIGGYTF.

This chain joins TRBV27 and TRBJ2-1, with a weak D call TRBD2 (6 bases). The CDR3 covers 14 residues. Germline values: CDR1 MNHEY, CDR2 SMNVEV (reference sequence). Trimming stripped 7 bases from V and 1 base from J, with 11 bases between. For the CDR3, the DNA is TGTGCCAGCACCTGGGGGGATTCCTACAATGAGCAGTTCTTC. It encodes CASTWGDSYNEQFF.

The CDR3 reads CASSDFAGGNSPLHF. CDR3 nucleotides: TGTGCCAGCAGTGATTTTGCAGGGGGTAATTCACCCCTCCACTTT. The chain combines TRBV6-4 with TRBJ1-6, with TRBD1 matching 7 bases. Germline loops: CDR1 MRHNA, CDR2 SNTAGT. The CDR3 length is 15 residues. V shed 3 bases, J shed 6 bases, and the junction held 5 bases outside the gene matches.

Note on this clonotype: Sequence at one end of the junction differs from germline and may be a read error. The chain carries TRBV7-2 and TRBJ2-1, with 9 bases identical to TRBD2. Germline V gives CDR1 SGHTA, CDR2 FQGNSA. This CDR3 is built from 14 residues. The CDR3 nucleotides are TGTGTCAGCAGCCTTAGCGGGAGTTTGGGTGAGCAGTTCTTC. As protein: CVSSLSGSLGEQFF. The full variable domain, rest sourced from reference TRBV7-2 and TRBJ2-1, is GAGVSQSPSNKVTEKGKDVELRCDPISGHTALYWYRQSLGQGLEFLIYFQGNSAPDKSGLPSDRFSAERTGGSVSTLTIQRTQQEDSAVYLCVSSLSGSLGEQFFGPGTRLTVL.

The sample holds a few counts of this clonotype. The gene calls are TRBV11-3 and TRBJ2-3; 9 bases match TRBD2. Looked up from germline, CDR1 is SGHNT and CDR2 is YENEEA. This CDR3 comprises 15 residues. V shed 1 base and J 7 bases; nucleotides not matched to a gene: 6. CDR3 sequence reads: CASSLGIAGDYTQYF. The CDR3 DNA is TGTGCCAGCAGCTTAGGTATAGCGGGAGATTATACGCAGTATTTT.

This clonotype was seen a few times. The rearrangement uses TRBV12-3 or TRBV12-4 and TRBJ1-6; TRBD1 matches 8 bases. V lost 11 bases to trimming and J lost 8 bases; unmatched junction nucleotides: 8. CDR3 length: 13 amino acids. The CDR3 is CASTPGGYSPLHF. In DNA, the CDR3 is TGTGCCTCTACTCCAGGGGGCTATTCACCCCTCCACTTT.

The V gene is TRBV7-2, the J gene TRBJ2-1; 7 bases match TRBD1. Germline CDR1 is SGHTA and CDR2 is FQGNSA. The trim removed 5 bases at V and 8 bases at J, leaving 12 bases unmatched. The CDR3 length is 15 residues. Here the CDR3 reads CASSDRTRGIHEQFF. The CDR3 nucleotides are TGTGCCAGCAGCGACAGAACCAGGGGGATTCATGAGCAGTTCTTC.

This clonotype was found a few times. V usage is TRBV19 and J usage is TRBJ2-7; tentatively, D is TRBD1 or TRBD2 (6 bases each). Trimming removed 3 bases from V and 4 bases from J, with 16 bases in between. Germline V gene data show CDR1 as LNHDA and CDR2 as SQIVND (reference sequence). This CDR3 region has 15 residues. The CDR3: CASSIQQGAGYEQYF. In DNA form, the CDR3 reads TGTGCCAGTAGTATCCAACAGGGAGCGGGTTACGAGCAGTACTTC.

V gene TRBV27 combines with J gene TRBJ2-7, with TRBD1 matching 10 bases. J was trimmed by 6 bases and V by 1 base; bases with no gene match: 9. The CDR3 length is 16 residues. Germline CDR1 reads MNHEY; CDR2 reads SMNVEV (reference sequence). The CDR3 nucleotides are TGTGCCAGCAGTTTATACCAGACAGGGGGCGGGGCCGAGCAGTACTTC. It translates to CASSLYQTGGGAEQYF.